This TCR beta chain is from a study of early T cells in non-severe SARS-CoV-2 infection. Study-wide context: Sequencing input comprised bulk RNA from unsorted whole blood; chain pairing was not available. Findings and limits, study-wide: VDJdb matching favored anti-spike CD8 responses, missing private and CD4 specificities.

One entry per CDR3 protein results from TCRdb running MiXCR on the 5' RACE reads. The sample includes roughly 43,000 distinct CDR3 sequences, 23% seen only once; the top ten take approximately 4.4%. This clonotype was observed a handful of times. Its target is not known. This TCR was sampled from an adult who was a healthcare worker with PCR-confirmed SARS-CoV-2 infection or an uninfected control (not recorded which). The specimen was whole blood, collected at baseline.

In DNA form, the CDR3 reads TGCGCCAGCAGCCAAGCTCGGGGTTACGAGCAGTACTTC. Protein product: CASSQARGYEQYF. V gene TRBV4-1 combines with J gene TRBJ2-7, with a tentative D call TRBD2 (5 bases). V was pared by 1 base and J by 4 bases, with 8 bases between. This CDR3 is 13 amino acids long. Germline CDR1 is MGHRA and CDR2 is YSYEKL.